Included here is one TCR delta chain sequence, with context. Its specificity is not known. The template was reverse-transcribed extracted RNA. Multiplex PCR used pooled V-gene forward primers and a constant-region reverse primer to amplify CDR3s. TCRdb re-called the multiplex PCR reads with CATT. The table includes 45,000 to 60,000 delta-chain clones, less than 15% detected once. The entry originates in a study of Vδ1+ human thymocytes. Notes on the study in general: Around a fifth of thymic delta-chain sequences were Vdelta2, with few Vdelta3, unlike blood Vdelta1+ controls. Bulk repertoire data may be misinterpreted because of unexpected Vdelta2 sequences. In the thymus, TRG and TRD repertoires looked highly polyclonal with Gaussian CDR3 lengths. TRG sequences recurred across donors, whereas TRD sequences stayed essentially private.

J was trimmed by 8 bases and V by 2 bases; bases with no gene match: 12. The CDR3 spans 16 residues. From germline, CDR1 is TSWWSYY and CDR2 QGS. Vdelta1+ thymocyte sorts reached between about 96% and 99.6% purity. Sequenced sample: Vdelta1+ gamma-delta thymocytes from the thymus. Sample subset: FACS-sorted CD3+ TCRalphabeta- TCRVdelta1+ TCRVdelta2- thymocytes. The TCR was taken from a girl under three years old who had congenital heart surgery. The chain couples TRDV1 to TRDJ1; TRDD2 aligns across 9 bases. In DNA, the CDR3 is TGTGCTCTTGGGGAAAACCCCCTTCCTACACGGATCAAACTCATCTTT. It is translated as CALGENPLPTRIKLIF.